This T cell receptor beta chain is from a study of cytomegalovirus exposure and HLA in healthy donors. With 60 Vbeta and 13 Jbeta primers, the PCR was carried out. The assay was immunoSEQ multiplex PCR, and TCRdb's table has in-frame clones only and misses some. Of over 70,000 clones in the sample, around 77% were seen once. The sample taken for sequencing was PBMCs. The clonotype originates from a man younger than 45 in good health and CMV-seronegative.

The CDR3 loop reads CASTSGQGGREQYF. DNA for the CDR3: TGCGCCAGCACCTCGGGACAGGGGGGGAGGGAGCAGTACTTC. The gene calls are TRBV10-1 and TRBJ2-7; 11 bases fit TRBD1. The CDR3 contains 14 residues. The germline gives CDR1 WNHNN, CDR2 SYGVQD (reference sequence). Unmatched junction bases numbered 9, after V lost 7 bases and J lost 7 bases.